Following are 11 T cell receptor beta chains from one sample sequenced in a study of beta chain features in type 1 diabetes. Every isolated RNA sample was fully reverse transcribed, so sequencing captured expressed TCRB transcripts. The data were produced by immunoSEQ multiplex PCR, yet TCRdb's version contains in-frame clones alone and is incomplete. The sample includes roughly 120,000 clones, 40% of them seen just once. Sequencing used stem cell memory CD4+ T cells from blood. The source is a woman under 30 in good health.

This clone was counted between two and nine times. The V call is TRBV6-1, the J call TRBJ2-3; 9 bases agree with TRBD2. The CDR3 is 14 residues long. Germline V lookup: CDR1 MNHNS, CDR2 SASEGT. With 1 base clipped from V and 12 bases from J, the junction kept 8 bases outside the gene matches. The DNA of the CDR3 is TGTGCCAGCAGTGAAGAGGGACTAGCAGCCTCACAGTATTTT. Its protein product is CASSEEGLAASQYF.

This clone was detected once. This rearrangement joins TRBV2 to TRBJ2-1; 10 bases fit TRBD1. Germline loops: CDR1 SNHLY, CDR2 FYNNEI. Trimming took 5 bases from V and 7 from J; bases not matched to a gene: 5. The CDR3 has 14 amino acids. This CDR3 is CASSRQGAVNEQFF. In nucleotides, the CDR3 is TGTGCCAGCAGTAGACAGGGGGCGGTGAATGAGCAGTTCTTC.

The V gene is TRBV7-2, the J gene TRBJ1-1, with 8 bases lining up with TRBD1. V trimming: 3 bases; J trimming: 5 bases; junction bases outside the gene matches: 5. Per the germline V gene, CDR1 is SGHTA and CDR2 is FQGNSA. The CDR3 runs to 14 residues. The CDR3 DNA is TGTGCCAGCAGCTTGGGACAGGCGGCGACTGAAGCTTTCTTT. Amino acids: CASSLGQAATEAFF.

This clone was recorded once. The CDR3 is CASSPPPVRGGWYEQYF. The CDR3 region has the DNA TGTGCCAGCTCACCCCCCCCGGTGCGAGGGGGCTGGTACGAGCAGTACTTC. The V and J genes are TRBV18 and TRBJ2-7; TRBD1 agrees at 7 bases. The CDR3 loop spans 17 amino acids. Per the germline V gene, CDR1 is KGHSH and CDR2 is LQKENI. V lost 3 bases and J lost 4; bases outside the gene matches: 15.

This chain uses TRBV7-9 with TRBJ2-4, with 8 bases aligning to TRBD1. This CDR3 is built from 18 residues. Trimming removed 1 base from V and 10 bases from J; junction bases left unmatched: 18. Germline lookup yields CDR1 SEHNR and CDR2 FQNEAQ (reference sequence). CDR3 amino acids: CASSLGTWDRKNSLIQYF. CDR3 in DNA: TGTGCCAGCAGCTTAGGCACCTGGGACAGGAAAAACTCCCTAATTCAGTACTTC.

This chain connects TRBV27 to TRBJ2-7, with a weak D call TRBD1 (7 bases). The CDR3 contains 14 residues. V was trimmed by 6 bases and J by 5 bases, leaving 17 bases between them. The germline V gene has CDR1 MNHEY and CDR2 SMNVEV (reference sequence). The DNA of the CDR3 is TGTGCCAGCAGGAAGACAGGGAGGTCGGACGAGCAGTACTTC. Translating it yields CASRKTGRSDEQYF.

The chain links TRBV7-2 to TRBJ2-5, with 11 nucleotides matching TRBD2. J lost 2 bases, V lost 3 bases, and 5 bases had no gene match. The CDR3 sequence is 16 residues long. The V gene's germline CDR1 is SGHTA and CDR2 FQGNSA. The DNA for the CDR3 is TGTGCCAGCAGCTTCTCCACTAGCGGGAGACAAGAGACCCAGTACTTC. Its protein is CASSFSTSGRQETQYF.

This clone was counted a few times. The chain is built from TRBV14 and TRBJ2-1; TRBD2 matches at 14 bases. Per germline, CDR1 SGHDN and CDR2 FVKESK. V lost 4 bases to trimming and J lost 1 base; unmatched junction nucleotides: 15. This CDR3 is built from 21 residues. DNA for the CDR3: TGTGCCAGCAGCCCCATTGGACTAGCGGGAGGCGCCAAGCGATCCTACAATGAGCAGTTCTTC. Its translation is CASSPIGLAGGAKRSYNEQFF.

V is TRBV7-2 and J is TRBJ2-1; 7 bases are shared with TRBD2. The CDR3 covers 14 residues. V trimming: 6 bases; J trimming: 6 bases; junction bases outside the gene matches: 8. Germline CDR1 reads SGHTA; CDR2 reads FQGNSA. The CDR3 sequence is CASRLGLLGNEQFF. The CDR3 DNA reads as TGTGCCAGCAGACTGGGACTACTGGGCAATGAGCAGTTCTTC.

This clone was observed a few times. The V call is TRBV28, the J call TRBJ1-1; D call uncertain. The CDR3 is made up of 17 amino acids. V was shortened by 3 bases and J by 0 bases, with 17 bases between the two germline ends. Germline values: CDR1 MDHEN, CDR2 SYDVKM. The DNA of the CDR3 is TGTGCCAGCAGTTTCTCCCCCCGGGAGATCCTGAACACTGAAGCTTTCTTT. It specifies CASSFSPREILNTEAFF.

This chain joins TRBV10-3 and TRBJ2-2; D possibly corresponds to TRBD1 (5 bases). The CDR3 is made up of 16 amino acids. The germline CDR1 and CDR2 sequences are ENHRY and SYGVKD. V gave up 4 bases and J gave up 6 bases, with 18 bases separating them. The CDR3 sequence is CAISGSFSGYSGELFF. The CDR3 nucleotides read TGTGCCATCAGTGGTTCGTTTTCAGGGTACTCCGGGGAGCTGTTTTTT.